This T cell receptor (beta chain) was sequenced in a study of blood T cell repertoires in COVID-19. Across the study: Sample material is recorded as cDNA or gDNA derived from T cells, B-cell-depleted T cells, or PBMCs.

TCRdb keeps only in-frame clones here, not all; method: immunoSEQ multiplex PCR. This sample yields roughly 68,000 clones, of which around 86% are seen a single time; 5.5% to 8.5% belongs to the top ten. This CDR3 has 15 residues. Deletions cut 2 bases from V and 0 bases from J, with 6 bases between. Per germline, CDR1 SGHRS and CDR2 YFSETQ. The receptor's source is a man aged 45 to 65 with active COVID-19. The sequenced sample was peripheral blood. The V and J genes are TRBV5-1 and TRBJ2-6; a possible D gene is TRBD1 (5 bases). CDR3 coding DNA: TGCGCCAGCAGCTTCGACAGCTCTGGGGCCAACGTCCTGACTTTC. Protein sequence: CASSFDSSGANVLTF.